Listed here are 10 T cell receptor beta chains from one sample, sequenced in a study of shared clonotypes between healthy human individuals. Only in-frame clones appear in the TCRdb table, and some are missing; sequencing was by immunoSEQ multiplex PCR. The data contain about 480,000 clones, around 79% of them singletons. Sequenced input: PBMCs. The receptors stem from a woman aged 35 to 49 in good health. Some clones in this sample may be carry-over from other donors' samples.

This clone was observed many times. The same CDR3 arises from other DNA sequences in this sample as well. The CDR3 DNA reads TGTGCCAGCAGCCTCTCCCAGGACATATCCTACGAGCAGTACTTC. Residues: CASSLSQDISYEQYF. The V gene is TRBV11-2, the J gene TRBJ2-7; TRBD1 is a possible D gene (5 bases). This CDR3 contains 15 residues. Trimming took 5 bases from V and 1 from J, leaving 15 bases between them. Germline CDR1 SGHAT, CDR2 FQNNGV.

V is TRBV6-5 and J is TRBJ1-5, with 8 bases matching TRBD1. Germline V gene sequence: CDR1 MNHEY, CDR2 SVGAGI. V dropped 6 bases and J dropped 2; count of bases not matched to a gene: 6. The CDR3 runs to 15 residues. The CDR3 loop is CASRMTGVGNQPQHF. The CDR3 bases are TGTGCCAGCAGGATGACAGGGGTCGGCAATCAGCCCCAGCATTTT.

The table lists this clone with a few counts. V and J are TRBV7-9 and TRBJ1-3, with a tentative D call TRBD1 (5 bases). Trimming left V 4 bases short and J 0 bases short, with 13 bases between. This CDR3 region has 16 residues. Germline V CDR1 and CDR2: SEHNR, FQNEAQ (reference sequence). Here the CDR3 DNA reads TGTGCCAGCAGCTCCTCCAGACAGAGCTCTGGAAACACCATATATTTT. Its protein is CASSSSRQSSGNTIYF.

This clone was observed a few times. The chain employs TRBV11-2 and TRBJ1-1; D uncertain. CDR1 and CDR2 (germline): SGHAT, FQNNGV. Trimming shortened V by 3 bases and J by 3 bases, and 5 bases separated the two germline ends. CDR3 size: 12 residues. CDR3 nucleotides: TGTGCCAGCAGCTTGCGGGACACTGAAGCTTTCTTT. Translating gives CASSLRDTEAFF.

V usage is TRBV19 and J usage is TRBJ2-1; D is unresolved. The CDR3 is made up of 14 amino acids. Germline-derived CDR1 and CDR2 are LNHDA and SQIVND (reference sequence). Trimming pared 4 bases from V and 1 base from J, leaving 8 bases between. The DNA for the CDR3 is TGTGCCAGTAGTACCGTGGGTTCCTACAATGAGCAGTTCTTC. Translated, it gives CASSTVGSYNEQFF.

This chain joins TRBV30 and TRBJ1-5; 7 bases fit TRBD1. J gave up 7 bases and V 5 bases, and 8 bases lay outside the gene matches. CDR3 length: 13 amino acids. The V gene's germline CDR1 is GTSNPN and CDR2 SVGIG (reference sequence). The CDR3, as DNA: TGTGCCTGGGCCCGACAGGGAGCCCAGCCCCAGCATTTT. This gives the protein CAWARQGAQPQHF.

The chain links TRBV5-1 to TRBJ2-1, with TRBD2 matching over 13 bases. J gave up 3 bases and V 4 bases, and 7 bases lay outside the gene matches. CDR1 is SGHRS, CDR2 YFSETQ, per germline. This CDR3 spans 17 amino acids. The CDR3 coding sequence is TGCGCCAGCAGCGCCCGACTAGCGGGAGGTTTCTACAATGAGCAGTTCTTC. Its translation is CASSARLAGGFYNEQFF.

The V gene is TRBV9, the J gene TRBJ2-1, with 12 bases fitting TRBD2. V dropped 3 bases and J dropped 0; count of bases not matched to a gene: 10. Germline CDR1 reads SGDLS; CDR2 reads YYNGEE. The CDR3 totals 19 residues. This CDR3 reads CASSETGTSGPSSYNEQFF. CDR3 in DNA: TGTGCCAGCAGCGAGACGGGGACTAGCGGGCCGAGCTCCTACAATGAGCAGTTCTTC.

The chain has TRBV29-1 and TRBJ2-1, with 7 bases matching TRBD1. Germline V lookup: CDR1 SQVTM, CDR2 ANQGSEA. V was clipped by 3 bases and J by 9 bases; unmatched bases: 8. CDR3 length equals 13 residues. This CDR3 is CSVDATGRSEQFF. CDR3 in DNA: TGCAGCGTTGACGCGACAGGGCGAAGTGAGCAGTTCTTC.

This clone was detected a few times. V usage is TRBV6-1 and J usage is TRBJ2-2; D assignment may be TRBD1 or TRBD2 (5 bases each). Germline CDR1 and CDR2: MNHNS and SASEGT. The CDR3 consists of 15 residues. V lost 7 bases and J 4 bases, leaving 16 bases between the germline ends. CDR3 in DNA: TGTGCCAGCACCCCTACTAGGGGAATCACCGGGGAGCTGTTTTTT. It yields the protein CASTPTRGITGELFF.